The TCR beta chain under discussion was sequenced for a study of post-analysis software for immune sequencing data. About the study: The cohort encompassed relapsing-remitting, secondary progressive and progressive-relapsing multiple sclerosis disease courses. Study conclusions and caveats: In patients, five TRBV segments were more frequent than in controls, with TRBV5-6, TRBV5-1 and TRBV20-1 among them. Batch-mates among the samples co-clustered strongly by F measure. A significant reduction in normalized Chao1 diversity was observed in multiple sclerosis patients versus controls.

Each TCR beta cDNA library carried unique molecular identifiers. Input populations of roughly 1 to 10 million T cells gave rise to about 480,000 cDNA molecules. Using its own MiXCR run on the PCR reads, TCRdb lists one record per CDR3 protein. This sample has about 820,000 distinct CDR3 sequences; approximately 53% occur once, and the top ten carry approximately 4.3%. Trimming removed 7 bases from V and 2 bases from J, with 5 bases in between. CDR1 and CDR2 (germline): SGHTA, FQGNSA. CDR3 length: 11 residues. Comment on this clonotype: Its target is unknown.

The source is a girl between 10 and 17 years old with multiple sclerosis. Sequenced: blood. This chain joins TRBV7-2 and TRBJ2-5, with D hard to call. This chain's CDR3 is CASNTQETQYF. The CDR3 DNA is TGTGCCAGCAACACTCAAGAGACCCAGTACTTC.